Included here is one TCR beta chain sequence, with context. This clone's antigen is unknown. Per-base qualities were not stored, and no clone one base away is much larger. The library came from the immunoSEQ multiplex PCR assay. Entries here come from immuneACCESS through TCRdb and include only in-frame sequences with V and J called. Some clones fail to appear in such tables; in the studies checked, an unresolved V gene covers under half of the shortfall, and the cause of the remainder is unknown. A total of under 150,000 clones appear in this sample, more than 90% of them only once. The biggest ten clones account for approximately 10% of the sample. The germline V gene (reference sequence) provides CDR1 SEHNR and CDR2 FQNEAQ. At the junction V is shortened by 1 base and J by 7 bases, with 13 bases in between. The CDR3, from cysteine to phenylalanine, totals 14 residues. The kept DNA is CDR3 alone, 42 bases in frame from the first base.

This record belongs to a study of control samples from healthy donors and cancer patients (dated by TCRdb to the early 2020s). This receptor was taken from a man in his thirties or forties in good health. Rearrangement joined TRBV7-9 to TRBJ1-1, with an unclear D gene assignment. Sequencing used blood. The DNA is as follows: TGTGCCAGCAGCTTAGGGACTGGGGAAAATGAAGCTTTCTTT. It translates to CASSLGTGENEAFF.